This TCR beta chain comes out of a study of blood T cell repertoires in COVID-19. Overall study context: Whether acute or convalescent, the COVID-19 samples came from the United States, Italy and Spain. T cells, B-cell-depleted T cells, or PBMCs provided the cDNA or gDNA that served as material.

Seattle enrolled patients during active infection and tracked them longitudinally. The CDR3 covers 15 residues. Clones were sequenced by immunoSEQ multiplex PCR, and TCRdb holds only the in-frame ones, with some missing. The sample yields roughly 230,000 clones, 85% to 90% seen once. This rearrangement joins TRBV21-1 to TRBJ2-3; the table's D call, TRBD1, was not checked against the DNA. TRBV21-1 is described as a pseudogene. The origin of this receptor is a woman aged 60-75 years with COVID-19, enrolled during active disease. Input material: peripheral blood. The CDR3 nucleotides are TGTGCCAGCAGCAAGGGGCAGCGATGCACAGATACGCAGTATTTT. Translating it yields CASSKGQRCTDTQYF.